The 17 T cell receptor beta chains below all came from one sample that was sequenced in a study of T cell repertoires in cytomegalovirus infection. TCRdb used MiXCR to reprocess the reads, holding one entry per CDR3 protein. The data contain about 130,000 distinct CDR3 sequences, 20% to 30% of them singletons. Their cognate antigens are unknown. Sequences were obtained from PBMCs, sequenced either directly or after in vitro stimulation (not recorded which). The receptors here all came from a human donor in good health (CMV status not recorded). Some clones in this sample may be carry-over from other donors' samples.

This clonotype was seen more than once but under ten times. V and J are TRBV7-9 and TRBJ2-7, with D perhaps TRBD2 (6 bases). Deletions cut 5 bases from V and 5 bases from J, with 10 bases between. The CDR3 loop spans 12 amino acids. The germline V gene encodes CDR1 SEHNR and CDR2 FQNEAQ (reference sequence). Here the CDR3 reads CASSPRGNEQYF. CDR3 DNA sequence: TGTGCCAGCAGCCCCCGCGGGAACGAGCAGTACTTC.

The rearrangement uses TRBV5-4 and TRBJ2-5, with 10 bases that match TRBD2. CDR1 SGHNT and CDR2 YYREEE come from the germline V gene (reference sequence). This CDR3 is 15 amino acids long. V lost 3 bases, J lost 4 bases, and 6 bases stayed unmatched. CDR3 in DNA: TGTGCCAGCAGCTCCTCTAGCGGGAGAAGAGAGACCCAGTACTTC. This translates into CASSSSSGRRETQYF.

Notes on this clonotype: A much larger clone sits a single nucleotide away, making a read error possible. V is TRBV7-9 and J is TRBJ1-1, with D unclear. Germline values: CDR1 SEHNR, CDR2 FQNEAQ (reference sequence). With 2 bases removed from V and 8 bases from J, the gap between germline ends came to 15 bases. The CDR3 has 14 amino acids. CDR3 in DNA: TGTGCCAGCAGCTTACAGCTTTCCCCCCTGGAAGCTTTCTTT. Translated, it gives CASSLQLSPLEAFF.

This chain connects TRBV2 to TRBJ1-6; 8 bases map to TRBD1. Germline V gives CDR1 SNHLY, CDR2 FYNNEI. Trimming took 4 bases from V and 7 from J; bases not matched to a gene: 6. The CDR3 totals 15 residues. CDR3 DNA: TGTGCCAGCAGTGTGGGACAGGCAGAGAATTCACCCCTCCACTTT. Protein product: CASSVGQAENSPLHF.

The sample holds a few counts of this clonotype. The rearrangement uses TRBV14 and TRBJ1-1, with no clear D. Germline V CDR1 and CDR2: SGHDN, FVKESK. V lost 0 bases, J lost 1 base, and 9 bases lay in between. This CDR3 spans 15 amino acids. In DNA form, the CDR3 reads TGTGCCAGCAGCCAAGATGTGTACGGGAACACTGAAGCTTTCTTT. Protein product: CASSQDVYGNTEAFF.

The chain recombines TRBV7-2 with TRBJ1-4; D perhaps matches TRBD1 (5 bases). The V gene lost 4 bases and the J gene lost 1 base, with 7 bases spanning the gap. This CDR3 spans 14 amino acids. CDR1 is SGHTA and CDR2 is FQGNSA in the germline V gene. DNA for the CDR3: TGTGCCAGCAGCTCAACAGGAACTAATGAAAAACTGTTTTTT. Protein sequence: CASSSTGTNEKLFF. The complete variable domain, with remaining parts taken from reference TRBV7-2 and TRBJ1-4, reads GAGVSQSPSNKVTEKGKDVELRCDPISGHTALYWYRQSLGQGLEFLIYFQGNSAPDKSGLPSDRFSAERTGGSVSTLTIQRTQQEDSAVYLCASSSTGTNEKLFFGSGTQLSVL.

The chain couples TRBV29-1 to TRBJ2-1; no clear D. Deletions cut 8 bases from V and 1 base from J, with 9 bases between. Germline V CDR1 and CDR2: SQVTM, ANQGSEA. The CDR3 contains 12 residues. This CDR3 is CSTIQSYNEQFF. CDR3 nucleotide sequence: TGCAGCACCATTCAGTCCTACAATGAGCAGTTCTTC.

The sample holds a few counts of this clonotype. The V and J genes are TRBV7-2 and TRBJ1-5, with a tentative D call TRBD1 (5 bases). The CDR3 sequence is 15 residues long. Germline CDR1 reads SGHTA; CDR2 reads FQGNSA. V shed 5 bases and J shed 11 bases, with 22 bases lying between them. The CDR3 loop is CASSLELRGRGAQHF. The CDR3 bases are TGTGCCAGCAGCCTAGAGTTGCGGGGGAGAGGGGCCCAGCATTTT. The full variable domain, in which reference TRBV7-2 and TRBJ1-5 provide the parts outside the CDR3, is GAGVSQSPSNKVTEKGKDVELRCDPISGHTALYWYRQSLGQGLEFLIYFQGNSAPDKSGLPSDRFSAERTGGSVSTLTIQRTQQEDSAVYLCASSLELRGRGAQHFGDGTRLSIL.

The V call is TRBV6-2 or TRBV6-3, the J call TRBJ2-7, with D hard to call. The germline V and J ends were trimmed by 4 bases and 3 bases, with 10 bases remaining between them. The CDR3 contains 13 residues. The germline V gene encodes CDR1 MNHEY and CDR2 SVGEGT. The DNA of the CDR3 is TGTGCCAGCAGTTTTGGAGCAGTCTACGAGCAGTACGTC. Protein product: CASSFGAVYEQYV.

This clonotype was seen more than once but under ten times. The chain carries TRBV28 and TRBJ1-2; 9 bases line up with TRBD1. CDR1 and CDR2 (germline): MDHEN, SYDVKM. J gave up 1 base and V 3 bases, and 21 bases lay outside the gene matches. The CDR3 covers 21 residues. CDR3 amino acids: CASSLLTLLGTGQKLNYGYTF. The CDR3 DNA is TGTGCCAGCAGTTTGCTGACTTTGTTGGGGACAGGGCAAAAGCTTAACTATGGCTACACCTTC.

In its sample, this clonotype was seen a few times. V is TRBV6-1 and J is TRBJ2-2; TRBD1 agrees at 7 bases. Trimming at V came to 5 bases and at J to 6 bases, leaving 9 bases not matched to a gene. Germline V CDR1 and CDR2: MNHNS, SASEGT. This CDR3 contains 15 residues. For the CDR3, the DNA is TGTGCCAGCAGTCCCTCGCCCACAGGGGCCGGGGAGCTGTTTTTT. Translation gives CASSPSPTGAGELFF.

The genes are TRBV19 and TRBJ1-2, with D possibly TRBD1 on 6 matching bases. The CDR3 is 14 amino acids. V lost 7 bases to trimming and J lost 4 bases, with 16 bases between them. Germline CDR1 is LNHDA and CDR2 is SQIVND (reference sequence). CDR3 sequence: CASMGQGPPYGYTF. CDR3 sequence (DNA): TGTGCCAGTATGGGTCAGGGGCCTCCCTATGGCTACACCTTC. Full variable domain (rest looked up from reference TRBV19 and TRBJ1-2): DGGITQSPKYLFRKEGQNVTLSCEQNLNHDAMYWYRQDPGQGLRLIYYSQIVNDFQKGDIAEGYSVSREKKESFPLTVTSAQKNPTAFYLCASMGQGPPYGYTFGSGTRLTVV.

The chain links TRBV28 to TRBJ2-2, with TRBD1 as a possible D gene (6 bases). Germline CDR1 and CDR2: MDHEN and SYDVKM. There are 16 residues in the CDR3. V lost 9 bases and J lost 0, with 17 bases in between. CDR3 in amino acids: CASLRTVTSNTGELFF. CDR3 nucleotides: TGTGCCAGTCTAAGGACAGTGACTTCGAACACCGGGGAGCTGTTTTTT.

This clonotype appeared many times. This rearrangement joins TRBV7-2 to TRBJ2-5, with D possibly being TRBD1 or TRBD2 (6 bases each). Germline V gene lookup returns CDR1 SGHTA and CDR2 FQGNSA. Trimming left V 5 bases short and J 3 bases short, with 13 bases between. This CDR3 has 14 amino acids. The CDR3 sequence is CASSAGHTKETQYF. The CDR3 DNA sequence: TGTGCCAGCAGCGCGGGACACACCAAAGAGACCCAGTACTTC.

This clonotype has a handful of counts. The V call is TRBV6-1, the J call TRBJ2-7; either TRBD1 or TRBD2 may supply D (5 bases each). Germline CDR1 MNHNS, CDR2 SASEGT. With 9 bases removed from V and 2 bases from J, the gap between germline ends came to 17 bases. The CDR3 covers 14 residues. The CDR3 region has the DNA TGTGCCAGTTTTAGCAGGGACGGCACCTACGAGCAGTACTTC. Amino acid sequence: CASFSRDGTYEQYF.

J is TRBJ1-6 and V is TRBV6-5; a weak D match, TRBD1 (6 bases). The CDR3 spans 13 residues. The V end lost 7 bases, the J end lost 7 bases, and 11 bases lay between the germline ends. Germline loops: CDR1 MNHEY, CDR2 SVGAGI. The CDR3 DNA follows: TGTGCCAGCAAGGGGGTCCCCAATTCACCCCTCCACTTT. Its translation: CASKGVPNSPLHF.

This clonotype was detected ten times or more. This chain joins TRBV7-2 and TRBJ1-5; D possibly corresponds to TRBD1 (6 bases). This CDR3 has 15 amino acids. From germline, CDR1 is SGHTA and CDR2 FQGNSA. V dropped 5 bases and J dropped 5 bases, with 16 bases sitting between them. This CDR3 reads CASSPQGGRYQPQHF. CDR3 nucleotide sequence: TGTGCCAGCAGCCCACAGGGAGGGAGGTATCAGCCCCAGCATTTT.